The 31 T cell receptor beta chains below were found in one sample sequenced in a study of blood T cell repertoires in COVID-19. Measured with immunoSEQ multiplex PCR; TCRdb has only the in-frame clones, and not every one. The table has more than 150,000 clones, about 77% seen once. The material sequenced was peripheral blood. Receptor source: a woman aged 80 or over with acute or convalescent COVID-19.

V and J are TRBV30 and TRBJ1-5, with D possibly matching TRBD1 (6 bases). The germline V gene has CDR1 GTSNPN and CDR2 SVGIG (reference sequence). V lost 0 bases and J 3 bases, leaving 9 bases between the germline ends. There are 14 residues in the CDR3. CDR3 in amino acids: CAWSVSGVNQPQHF. DNA of the CDR3: TGTGCCTGGAGTGTCTCAGGGGTCAATCAGCCCCAGCATTTT.

The chain combines TRBV12-3 or TRBV12-4 with TRBJ1-1, with D perhaps TRBD1 (5 bases). This CDR3 is 13 amino acids long. Trimming stripped 4 bases from V and 6 bases from J, with 12 bases between. Written as DNA, the CDR3 is TGTGCCAGCAGTTCTCAACGGGGGGCTGAAGCTTTCTTT. This translates into CASSSQRGAEAFF.

The CDR3 DNA is TGCGCCAGCAGCTCCGAAACGAACAGGGTGAACACTGAAGCTTTCTTT. Protein: CASSSETNRVNTEAFF. V gene TRBV5-1 combines with J gene TRBJ1-1; maybe TRBD1 (6 bases). The germline CDR1 and CDR2 sequences are SGHRS and YFSETQ. V was cut by 3 bases and J by 0 bases, with 15 bases left in between. The CDR3 loop spans 16 amino acids.

The gene calls are TRBV5-1 and TRBJ2-7; D gene uncertain. Germline CDR1 is SGHRS and CDR2 is YFSETQ. V dropped 0 bases and J dropped 2 bases, with 6 bases sitting between them. This CDR3 spans 13 amino acids. The CDR3 nucleotides are TGCGCCAGCAGCTTGGACACAACCTACGAGCAGTACTTC. Protein: CASSLDTTYEQYF. The variable domain in full, completed from reference TRBV5-1 and TRBJ2-7, reads KAGVTQTPRYLIKTRGQQVTLSCSPISGHRSVSWYQQTPGQGLQFLFEYFSETQRNKGNFPGRFSGRQFSNSRSEMNVSTLELGDSALYLCASSLDTTYEQYFGPGTRLTVT.

This clone was recorded only once. This sequence joins TRBV27 and TRBJ2-7; 7 bases agree with TRBD1. CDR3 length: 13 residues. Losses at the gene ends were 8 bases for V and 6 bases for J; bases not matched to a gene: 10. In germline, CDR1 is MNHEY, CDR2 SMNVEV (reference sequence). The CDR3 protein is CASSDRPSLEQYF. CDR3 coding DNA: TGTGCCAGCTCGGACAGGCCGTCCCTCGAGCAGTACTTC.

The chain is built from TRBV3-1 (or the pseudogene TRBV3-2) and TRBJ2-1; D is ambiguous. This CDR3 region has 15 residues. Germline CDR1 LGHDT, CDR2 YNNKEL (reference sequence). The ends were cut back, 1 base at V and 9 bases at J, with 16 bases in the middle. The CDR3 sequence: CASSQGPGAVPEQFF. CDR3 bases: TGTGCCAGCAGCCAAGGACCGGGTGCCGTCCCTGAGCAGTTCTTC.

The CDR3 loop is CASSVEGQNTEAFF. The DNA for the CDR3 is TGTGCCAGCAGCGTAGAGGGACAGAACACTGAAGCTTTCTTT. The chain employs TRBV9 and TRBJ1-1, with a weak D call TRBD1 (6 bases). Trimming shortened V by 0 bases and J by 1 base, and 7 bases separated the two germline ends. This CDR3 contains 14 residues. Germline CDR1 SGDLS, CDR2 YYNGEE.

V is TRBV20-1 and J is TRBJ2-7, with D maybe TRBD1 (5 bases). The V end lost 3 bases, the J end lost 5 bases, and 8 bases lay between the germline ends. This CDR3 spans 11 amino acids. Germline CDR1 DFQATT, CDR2 SNEGSKA (reference sequence). The CDR3 region is CSASIGDEQYF. In DNA, the CDR3 is TGCAGTGCTAGTATAGGGGACGAGCAGTACTTC.

A few counts support this clone. The chain recombines TRBV3-1 (or the pseudogene TRBV3-2) with TRBJ1-3, with D unclear. The CDR3 totals 14 residues. V shed 1 base and J shed 2 bases, with 6 bases lying between them. CDR1 and CDR2 (germline): LGHDT, YNNKEL (reference sequence). CDR3 coding DNA: TGTGCCAGCAGCCAAGGGGCCCCTGGAAACACCATATATTTT. Its protein product is CASSQGAPGNTIYF.

The V gene is TRBV6-5, the J gene TRBJ1-3; D is uncertain. The V end was cut by 6 bases, the J end by 0 bases, with 12 bases between. CDR1 and CDR2 (germline): MNHEY, SVGAGI. This CDR3 has 15 amino acids. The CDR3 loop reads CASSRGLSSGNTIYF. For the CDR3, the DNA is TGTGCCAGCAGCCGAGGGTTGAGCTCTGGAAACACCATATATTTT.

This chain uses TRBV6-6 with TRBJ2-7, with 8 bases that match TRBD1. CDR3 length equals 15 residues. Trimming at V came to 6 bases and at J to 2 bases, leaving 9 bases not matched to a gene. Per the germline V gene, CDR1 is MNHNY and CDR2 is SVGAGI (reference sequence). CDR3 residues: CASRRGTGATYEQYF. The CDR3 DNA follows: TGTGCCAGCAGGAGAGGGACAGGCGCTACCTACGAGCAGTACTTC.

Only one count was recorded for this clone. V is TRBV12-3 or TRBV12-4 and J is TRBJ2-1; no reliable D call. This CDR3 is 13 amino acids long. V dropped 1 base and J dropped 9 bases, with 10 bases sitting between them. CDR3 region: CASSLGVWAEQFF. CDR3 DNA sequence: TGTGCCAGCAGTTTAGGGGTTTGGGCTGAGCAGTTCTTC.

V gene TRBV7-2 combines with J gene TRBJ1-1; no clear D gene. CDR1 SGHTA and CDR2 FQGNSA come from the germline V gene. The V gene lost 5 bases and the J gene lost 5 bases, with 15 bases spanning the gap. The CDR3 has 14 residues. CDR3 sequence: CASSPGVSGTEAFF. CDR3 bases: TGTGCCAGCAGCCCCGGGGTGAGCGGGACTGAAGCTTTCTTT.

A single count supports this clone. A much larger clone differs from this one at a single base, so this may be a read error. V is TRBV6-6 and J is TRBJ2-7; 7 bases are a match to TRBD1. The length of the CDR3 is 14 residues. Germline CDR1 and CDR2: MNHNY and SVGAGI (reference sequence). Trimming at V came to 0 bases and at J to 2 bases, leaving 1 base not matched to a gene. The CDR3 reads CASSYSTGPYEQYF. The CDR3 coding sequence is TGTGCCAGCAGTTACTCGACAGGGCCCTACGAGCAGTACTTC.

The rearrangement links TRBV30 to TRBJ1-4; D remains ambiguous. The CDR3 spans 17 residues. V shed 3 bases and J shed 4 bases, with 21 bases lying between them. The germline V gene has CDR1 GTSNPN and CDR2 SVGIG (reference sequence). CDR3 sequence: CAWSILQTGIINEKLFF. CDR3 DNA sequence: TGTGCCTGGAGCATCTTGCAGACCGGGATCATTAATGAAAAACTGTTTTTT.

The J gene is TRBJ2-2, the V gene TRBV29-1; 8 bases fit TRBD1. V gave up 0 bases and J gave up 5 bases; unmatched junction bases: 8. The CDR3 totals 16 residues. Germline V gene data show CDR1 as SQVTM and CDR2 as ANQGSEA. The CDR3 nucleotides are TGCAGCGTTGAAGATAGTGGCAGGGGGCTTACCGGGGAGCTGTTTTTT. Amino acids: CSVEDSGRGLTGELFF.

The rearrangement links TRBV10-3 to TRBJ1-1; D is unresolved. From germline, CDR1 is ENHRY and CDR2 SYGVKD. This CDR3 has 13 residues. V lost 2 bases to trimming and J lost 1 base, with 5 bases between them. CDR3 in amino acids: CAISERGNTEAFF. The CDR3, as DNA: TGTGCCATCAGTGAGCGGGGGAACACTGAAGCTTTCTTT.

The gene calls are TRBV29-1 and TRBJ1-6; 9 bases align to TRBD1. The germline V gene encodes CDR1 SQVTM and CDR2 ANQGSEA. The CDR3 length is 13 residues. V shed 8 bases and J 8 bases; nucleotides not matched to a gene: 7. In nucleotides, the CDR3 is TGCAGCATTCGGACAGGGGAACATTCACCCCTCCACTTT. Encoded protein: CSIRTGEHSPLHF.

This clone was seen only a few times. The genes are TRBV4-1 and TRBJ1-2, with TRBD1 matching 8 bases. The J segment lost 5 bases and the V segment lost 4 bases, leaving 6 bases of the junction unmatched. The CDR3 extends over 14 amino acids. The germline CDR1 and CDR2 sequences are MGHRA and YSYEKL. The CDR3 reads CASSRTGLGYGYTF. In DNA form, the CDR3 reads TGCGCCAGCAGCCGGACAGGGCTGGGGTATGGCTACACCTTC.

The count of this clone is one. This chain links TRBV19 with TRBJ2-7; 9 bases are shared with TRBD1. The CDR3 sequence is 14 residues long. V was pared by 5 bases and J by 4 bases, with 6 bases of the junction left unmatched. Per germline, CDR1 LNHDA and CDR2 SQIVND (reference sequence). DNA for the CDR3: TGTGCCAGTAGTCCGGGACAGGGTGGTTACGAGCAGTACTTC. Its protein product is CASSPGQGGYEQYF.

The chain couples TRBV10-3 to TRBJ2-3; 9 positions agree with TRBD1. The CDR3 contains 15 residues. CDR1 is ENHRY, CDR2 SYGVKD, per germline. V shed 2 bases and J 2 bases; nucleotides not matched to a gene: 2. DNA of the CDR3: TGTGCCATCAGTGAGGGGACAGGGTCCACAGATACGCAGTATTTT. Translating it yields CAISEGTGSTDTQYF.

The chain couples TRBV6-6 to TRBJ1-6; TRBD1 agrees at 8 bases. V gave up 8 bases and J gave up 10 bases; unmatched junction bases: 7. The CDR3 length is 13 residues. From germline, CDR1 is MNHNY and CDR2 SVGAGI (reference sequence). The CDR3 protein is CASLGQGGSPLHF. The CDR3 DNA follows: TGTGCCAGCTTAGGACAGGGAGGCTCACCCCTCCACTTT.

The gene calls are TRBV12-3 or TRBV12-4 and TRBJ2-7, with 9 positions matching TRBD1. Trimming at V came to 3 bases and at J to 6 bases, leaving 3 bases not matched to a gene. The length of the CDR3 is 13 residues. The CDR3 DNA sequence: TGTGCCAGCAGTTTGGGACAGGGAGGCGAGCAGTACTTC. Its protein product is CASSLGQGGEQYF.

The chain carries TRBV30 and TRBJ2-5, with 9 positions matching TRBD2. CDR3 size: 15 residues. With 2 bases clipped from V and 2 bases from J, the junction kept 6 bases outside the gene matches. Germline V CDR1 and CDR2: GTSNPN, SVGIG (reference sequence). The CDR3 nucleotides read TGTGCCTGGAGTAGGGCTAGCGGGAAACAAGAGACCCAGTACTTC. Protein product: CAWSRASGKQETQYF.

The chain is built from TRBV21-1 and TRBJ2-7; whether TRBD2, the table's D call, matches the DNA was not checked. TRBV21-1 is annotated as a pseudogene. The CDR3 loop spans 17 amino acids. The CDR3 nucleotides read TGTGCCAGCAGCGGCCCTCCTGAATGCCGGAGATGCTACGAGCAGTACTTC. It yields the protein CASSGPPECRRCYEQYF.

In DNA form, the CDR3 reads TGTGCCAGCAGCTTAAGTTTTAGGAGAACCAGCTACAATGAGCAGTTCTTC. Translation gives CASSLSFRRTSYNEQFF. J is TRBJ2-1 and V is TRBV7-6; no clear D gene. V was clipped by 2 bases and J by 3 bases, with 17 bases between them. The CDR3 totals 17 residues. The germline V gene encodes CDR1 SGHVS and CDR2 FNYEAQ.

V is TRBV6-5 and J is TRBJ1-5; TRBD1 matches at 9 bases. V shed 9 bases, J shed 4 bases, and the junction held 1 base outside the gene matches. Per the germline V gene, CDR1 is MNHEY and CDR2 is SVGAGI. The CDR3 is 12 residues long. The CDR3 sequence is CASGQGNQPQHF. The CDR3 DNA reads TGTGCCAGTGGACAGGGGAATCAGCCCCAGCATTTT.

V usage is TRBV5-4 and J usage is TRBJ2-7, with D unresolved. CDR1 and CDR2 from the germline V gene are SGHNT and YYREEE (reference sequence). V lost 0 bases to trimming and J lost 4 bases, with 5 bases between them. This CDR3 region has 12 residues. The CDR3 loop is CASSLDRYEQYF. The CDR3 DNA reads as TGTGCCAGCAGCTTGGACAGATACGAGCAGTACTTC.

The chain has TRBV4-2 and TRBJ2-3, with TRBD2 identical over 8 bases. There are 16 residues in the CDR3. The V segment lost 1 base and the J segment 1 base; nucleotides outside the gene matches: 4. Germline lookup yields CDR1 LGHNA and CDR2 YNFKEQ. CDR3 bases: TGTGCCAGCAGCCAAGGTCTGACTAGCGGCACAGATACGCAGTATTTT. Translating it yields CASSQGLTSGTDTQYF.

V is TRBV18 and J is TRBJ1-4; D might be TRBD1 (5 bases). The CDR3 covers 13 residues. The germline V gene has CDR1 KGHSH and CDR2 LQKENI. Trimming removed 4 bases from V and 8 bases from J, with 11 bases in between. The CDR3 DNA sequence: TGTGCCAGCTCACGTGGGGCTGGAGAAAAACTGTTTTTT. This sequence encodes CASSRGAGEKLFF.

The chain employs TRBV18 and TRBJ2-7, with a tentative D call TRBD1 (5 bases). This CDR3 region has 14 residues. From germline, CDR1 is KGHSH and CDR2 LQKENI. The V end lost 3 bases, the J end lost 1 base, and 10 bases lay between the germline ends. Written as DNA, the CDR3 is TGTGCCAGCTCACCCCAACAGGCGTCCTACGAGCAGTACTTC. Encoded protein: CASSPQQASYEQYF.